This T cell receptor beta chain was captured in a study of beta chain features in type 1 diabetes. This clone appeared once. Its antigen remains unknown. Reverse transcription of all isolated RNA meant that expressed TCRB transcripts were sequenced. TCRdb's table, derived via immunoSEQ multiplex PCR, lists solely in-frame clones and lacks some. The table lists hundreds of thousands of clones, roughly 12% of them singletons. Germline values: CDR1 SGHDN, CDR2 FVKESK. The CDR3 contains 16 residues. With V trimmed by 1 base and J by 6 bases, 12 bases remained unmatched. The study, taken as a whole, reports: A closer apparent resemblance between naive, central memory and Treg TCRB repertoires was seen in patients than in healthy donors.

V gene TRBV14 combines with J gene TRBJ2-7; 7 positions agree with TRBD1. This TCR derives from a man between 18 and 29 years old in good health. What was sequenced was naive CD4+ T cells from blood. The CDR3 sequence: CASSQGLRGFLGEQYF. The CDR3 DNA is TGTGCCAGCAGCCAAGGTCTCAGGGGGTTTTTAGGCGAGCAGTACTTC.